At least ten counts were recorded for the clone carrying this T cell receptor (beta chain). Its antigen is undetermined. Trimming stripped 1 base from V and 2 bases from J, with 5 bases between. The CDR3 is 13 residues long. Germline V gene sequence: CDR1 DFQATT, CDR2 SNEGSKA (reference sequence). This record belongs to a study of neurological immune-mediated disorders. Study-wide results and limits: According to phylogenetic grouping, one related-CDR3 cluster, a possible signature, contained the repertoires of 18 of 34 multiple sclerosis patients.

MiXCR, applied by TCRdb to the 5' RACE reads, yields one record per CDR3 protein. There are under 60,000 distinct CDR3 sequences in the sample; around 3.4% occur only once, and around 5.6% lies in the top ten. Sequenced input: PBMCs. This rearrangement joins TRBV20-1 to TRBJ2-2; no definite D call. The source is a man aged 35 to 55 with multiple sclerosis. As DNA, the CDR3 is TGCAGTGCTAGAGCGGCAAACACCGGGGAGCTGTTTTTT. It encodes CSARAANTGELFF.